Presented here are 26 T cell receptor beta chains from one specimen sequenced in a study of blood T cell repertoires in COVID-19. Here immunoSEQ multiplex PCR was the method, and the copy in TCRdb shows in-frame clones only, minus some. The data show 360,000 or so clones, around 90% seen once. The sample taken for sequencing was peripheral blood. These receptors were obtained from a man aged 18-30 years with active or convalescent COVID-19.

This chain uses TRBV28 with TRBJ2-7; 14 bases fit TRBD2. V shed 6 bases and J 9 bases; nucleotides not matched to a gene: 19. CDR3 size: 18 residues. Looked up from germline, CDR1 is MDHEN and CDR2 is SYDVKM. The CDR3 loop reads CASRRQGVGLAGGLSQYF. DNA of the CDR3: TGTGCCAGCAGAAGACAGGGGGTAGGACTAGCGGGAGGACTGTCGCAGTACTTC. Looking up the rest from reference TRBV28 and TRBJ2-7 gives the full variable domain: DVKVTQSSRYLVKRTGEKVFLECVQDMDHENMFWYRQDPGLGLRLIYFSYDVKMKEKGDIPEGYSVSREKKERFSLILESASTNQTSMYLCASRRQGVGLAGGLSQYFGPGTRLTVT.

This clone was seen once. V usage is TRBV28 and J usage is TRBJ2-5, with D possibly matching TRBD1 (6 bases). Germline lookup yields CDR1 MDHEN and CDR2 SYDVKM. The ends were cut back, 6 bases at V and 2 bases at J, with 13 bases in the middle. The CDR3 is 14 residues long. CDR3 region: CASRDDRFQETQYF. CDR3 nucleotides: TGTGCCAGCAGAGACGACAGGTTTCAAGAGACCCAGTACTTC. The variable domain in full, completed from reference TRBV28 and TRBJ2-5, reads DVKVTQSSRYLVKRTGEKVFLECVQDMDHENMFWYRQDPGLGLRLIYFSYDVKMKEKGDIPEGYSVSREKKERFSLILESASTNQTSMYLCASRDDRFQETQYFGPGTRLLVL.

The CDR3 DNA is TGTGCCAGCAGCTTAGACTCAGGTTCACCCCTCCACTTT. Translating it yields CASSLDSGSPLHF. J is TRBJ1-6 and V is TRBV7-8; no clear D gene. CDR1 is SGHVS and CDR2 is FQNEAQ in the germline V gene. The V and J ends lost 1 base and 9 bases respectively, with 7 bases between them. The CDR3 loop spans 13 amino acids.

The rearrangement links TRBV7-2 to TRBJ2-7; 8 bases fit TRBD2. Germline assignment: CDR1 SGHTA and CDR2 FQGNSA. The CDR3 contains 13 residues. The ends lost 5 bases at V and 5 bases at J; junction bases unmatched: 5. This CDR3 reads CASSIGLANEQYF. The CDR3 DNA is TGTGCCAGCAGCATAGGACTAGCCAACGAGCAGTACTTC. The variable domain in full, completed from reference TRBV7-2 and TRBJ2-7, reads GAGVSQSPSNKVTEKGKDVELRCDPISGHTALYWYRQSLGQGLEFLIYFQGNSAPDKSGLPSDRFSAERTGGSVSTLTIQRTQQEDSAVYLCASSIGLANEQYFGPGTRLTVT.

The chain joins TRBV29-1 to TRBJ2-1; a weak D match, TRBD1 (5 bases). Germline V gene sequence: CDR1 SQVTM, CDR2 ANQGSEA. V lost 5 bases and J 0 bases, leaving 8 bases between the germline ends. The CDR3 contains 13 residues. The CDR3 is CSVQGGSYNEQFF. The CDR3 region has the DNA TGCAGCGTTCAGGGCGGCTCCTACAATGAGCAGTTCTTC.

The rearrangement joins TRBV12-3 or TRBV12-4 to TRBJ2-7; 7 nucleotides align to TRBD1. J gave up 5 bases and V 6 bases, and 4 bases lay outside the gene matches. CDR3 length: 12 residues. The CDR3 loop reads CASSRGYNEQYF. The CDR3 DNA is TGTGCCAGCAGCAGGGGGTATAACGAGCAGTACTTC.

A remark on this clone: Other nucleotide sequences in the sample specify the same CDR3. The chain is built from TRBV28 and TRBJ2-1; D gene unclear. The V end lost 5 bases, the J end lost 0 bases, and 14 bases lay between the germline ends. The CDR3 runs to 16 residues. The germline V gene has CDR1 MDHEN and CDR2 SYDVKM. CDR3 region: CASSTQTSSSYNEQFF. The DNA for the CDR3 is TGTGCCAGCAGTACCCAGACATCCAGCTCCTACAATGAGCAGTTCTTC.

The chain couples TRBV5-5 to TRBJ2-7; 9 nucleotides agree with TRBD1. Germline V gene sequence: CDR1 SGHKS, CDR2 YYEKEE (reference sequence). V lost 4 bases and J lost 0; bases outside the gene matches: 11. This CDR3 has 17 amino acids. Here the CDR3 reads CASSPRIQGASSYEQYF. Written as DNA, the CDR3 is TGTGCCAGCAGCCCCAGGATACAGGGGGCAAGCTCCTACGAGCAGTACTTC.

The chain combines TRBV7-9 with TRBJ2-3; D is ambiguous. V was trimmed by 1 base and J by 5 bases, leaving 4 bases between them. Germline CDR1 and CDR2: SEHNR and FQNEAQ (reference sequence). This CDR3 has 12 amino acids. CDR3 amino acids: CASSLDGDTQYF. CDR3 DNA: TGTGCCAGCAGCTTAGACGGAGATACGCAGTATTTT.

V usage is TRBV12-3 or TRBV12-4 and J usage is TRBJ1-1; 7 bases match TRBD1. V was clipped by 5 bases and J by 3 bases; unmatched bases: 3. The CDR3 contains 13 residues. The CDR3 DNA is TGTGCCAGCAGTATCACAGGGGACACTGAAGCTTTCTTT. Translating gives CASSITGDTEAFF.

The chain joins TRBV24-1 to TRBJ2-5, with D perhaps TRBD1 (6 bases). The V gene lost 9 bases and the J gene lost 2 bases, with 12 bases spanning the gap. The CDR3 totals 13 residues. CDR1 and CDR2 (germline): KGHDR, SFDVKD. CDR3 amino acids: CATEDSLQETQYF. The CDR3 region has the DNA TGTGCCACCGAGGACAGTCTTCAAGAGACCCAGTACTTC.

The chain recombines TRBV4-2 with TRBJ1-2; D perhaps matches TRBD1 (6 bases). CDR3 length equals 13 residues. V dropped 0 bases and J dropped 12 bases, with 14 bases sitting between them. Germline CDR1 and CDR2: LGHNA and YNFKEQ. The CDR3 DNA follows: TGTGCCAGCAGCCAAGAGGTCGACAGGCGGAACACCTTC. It is translated as CASSQEVDRRNTF.

V gene TRBV7-9 combines with J gene TRBJ2-7; possibly TRBD1 for D (5 bases). The CDR3 runs 15 residues. Germline V gene sequence: CDR1 SEHNR, CDR2 FQNEAQ (reference sequence). Trimming stripped 2 bases from V and 3 bases from J, with 14 bases between. Here the CDR3 reads CASSLSGQGSYEQYF. CDR3 in DNA: TGTGCCAGCAGCTTATCCGGACAAGGTAGCTACGAGCAGTACTTC.

The chain combines TRBV12-3 or TRBV12-4 with TRBJ1-1; D remains ambiguous. Trimming pared 10 bases from V and 6 bases from J, leaving 15 bases between. CDR3 length equals 12 residues. Here the CDR3 DNA reads TGTGCCATCAGGAGAGTTTTCGCTGAAGCTTTCTTT. Protein product: CAIRRVFAEAFF.

The chain is built from TRBV29-1 and TRBJ2-1; possible D gene TRBD1, 6 bases. V lost 6 bases to trimming and J lost 6 bases, with 18 bases between them. This CDR3 has 14 amino acids. Germline assignment: CDR1 SQVTM and CDR2 ANQGSEA. This chain's CDR3 is CSVPTGQGTNEQFF. The CDR3 DNA follows: TGCAGCGTCCCCACGGGGCAGGGGACCAATGAGCAGTTCTTC.

This clone was recorded once. This sequence joins TRBV19 and TRBJ1-1, with 9 bases identical to TRBD1. Germline CDR1 reads LNHDA; CDR2 reads SQIVND (reference sequence). V dropped 1 base and J dropped 0; count of bases not matched to a gene: 3. There are 16 residues in the CDR3. In nucleotides, the CDR3 is TGTGCCAGTAGTATAGGGACAGGGGCGGTGAACACTGAAGCTTTCTTT. Amino acid sequence: CASSIGTGAVNTEAFF. Drawing the rest from reference TRBV19 and TRBJ1-1, the complete variable domain is DGGITQSPKYLFRKEGQNVTLSCEQNLNHDAMYWYRQDPGQGLRLIYYSQIVNDFQKGDIAEGYSVSREKKESFPLTVTSAQKNPTAFYLCASSIGTGAVNTEAFFGQGTRLTVV.

The J gene is TRBJ1-1, the V gene TRBV4-1; D call uncertain. Germline V gene sequence: CDR1 MGHRA, CDR2 YSYEKL. V lost 2 bases and J 2 bases, leaving 12 bases between the germline ends. The CDR3 is made up of 15 amino acids. Here the CDR3 reads CASSQPRQANTEAFF. Written as DNA, the CDR3 is TGCGCCAGCAGCCAACCCCGGCAGGCTAACACTGAAGCTTTCTTT.

The rearrangement joins TRBV7-8 to TRBJ2-7; TRBD2 might be the D (5 bases). This CDR3 spans 14 amino acids. Trimming left V 3 bases short and J 4 bases short, with 13 bases between. Germline loops: CDR1 SGHVS, CDR2 FQNEAQ. CDR3 DNA sequence: TGTGCCAGCAGCTTCGATACACTAGAGTACGAGCAGTACTTC. Protein product: CASSFDTLEYEQYF.

This chain links TRBV11-2 with TRBJ2-7, with TRBD1 as a possible D gene (5 bases). Trimming shortened V by 5 bases and J by 2 bases, and 19 bases separated the two germline ends. The germline CDR1 and CDR2 sequences are SGHAT and FQNNGV. This CDR3 has 16 amino acids. The CDR3 DNA sequence: TGTGCCAGCAGCGCCCCTAACAAGGGGAAAGCCTACGAGCAGTACTTC. Its protein is CASSAPNKGKAYEQYF.

The chain links TRBV6-2 or TRBV6-3 to TRBJ2-7; D call uncertain. V was clipped by 2 bases and J by 6 bases, with 8 bases between them. This CDR3 contains 12 residues. Germline V lookup: CDR1 MNHEY, CDR2 SVGEGT. The CDR3 region is CASSYGVPEQYF. In DNA, the CDR3 is TGTGCCAGCAGTTACGGAGTTCCCGAGCAGTACTTC.

The rearrangement joins TRBV2 to TRBJ2-2, with D perhaps TRBD1 (6 bases). V was clipped by 7 bases and J by 5 bases, with 17 bases between them. The CDR3 length is 15 residues. The germline V gene encodes CDR1 SNHLY and CDR2 FYNNEI. This chain's CDR3 is CASMGERGKTGELFF. CDR3 DNA: TGTGCCAGCATGGGGGAGAGGGGGAAAACCGGGGAGCTGTTTTTT.

This clone was seen once. The J gene is TRBJ1-2, the V gene TRBV4-2; D call uncertain. CDR3 length: 16 amino acids. Trimming left V 0 bases short and J 6 bases short, with 17 bases between. Germline V gives CDR1 LGHNA, CDR2 YNFKEQ. The CDR3 DNA follows: TGTGCCAGCAGCCAAGATAGAAGGACTAAAGTACATGGCTACACCTTC. It specifies CASSQDRRTKVHGYTF.

The rearrangement uses TRBV28 and TRBJ1-4; 8 bases line up with TRBD1. The CDR3 extends over 14 amino acids. Germline CDR1 and CDR2: MDHEN and SYDVKM. J lost 8 bases, V lost 8 bases, and 10 bases had no gene match. CDR3 DNA sequence: TGTGCCAGCGCGACCCCACAGGGGGTAGAAAAACTGTTTTTT. This sequence encodes CASATPQGVEKLFF.

The chain employs TRBV7-9 and TRBJ1-3; D is unclear. The V and J ends lost 10 bases and 3 bases respectively, with 7 bases between them. CDR1 and CDR2 (germline): SEHNR, FQNEAQ (reference sequence). CDR3 size: 11 residues. The CDR3 region is CAIPFGNTIYF. The CDR3, as DNA: TGTGCCATTCCCTTTGGAAACACCATATATTTT.

Turning to this clone: Other DNA sequences within the sample encode an identical CDR3. This chain joins TRBV6-5 and TRBJ1-2; D remains unclear. CDR1 is MNHEY and CDR2 is SVGAGI in the germline V gene. The V end was cut by 0 bases, the J end by 0 bases, with 8 bases between. This CDR3 region has 15 residues. The CDR3 DNA sequence: TGTGCCAGCAGTTACTCGGGCACCACTAACTATGGCTACACCTTC. It encodes CASSYSGTTNYGYTF.

CDR3 sequence: CASSPAGGGALEQYF. Written as DNA, the CDR3 is TGCGCCAGCAGCCCGGCTGGCGGGGGGGCCCTCGAGCAGTACTTC. The rearrangement joins TRBV5-1 to TRBJ2-7; TRBD2 matches 9 bases. From germline, CDR1 is SGHRS and CDR2 YFSETQ. The CDR3 loop spans 15 amino acids. The trim removed 4 bases at V and 6 bases at J, leaving 11 bases unmatched.